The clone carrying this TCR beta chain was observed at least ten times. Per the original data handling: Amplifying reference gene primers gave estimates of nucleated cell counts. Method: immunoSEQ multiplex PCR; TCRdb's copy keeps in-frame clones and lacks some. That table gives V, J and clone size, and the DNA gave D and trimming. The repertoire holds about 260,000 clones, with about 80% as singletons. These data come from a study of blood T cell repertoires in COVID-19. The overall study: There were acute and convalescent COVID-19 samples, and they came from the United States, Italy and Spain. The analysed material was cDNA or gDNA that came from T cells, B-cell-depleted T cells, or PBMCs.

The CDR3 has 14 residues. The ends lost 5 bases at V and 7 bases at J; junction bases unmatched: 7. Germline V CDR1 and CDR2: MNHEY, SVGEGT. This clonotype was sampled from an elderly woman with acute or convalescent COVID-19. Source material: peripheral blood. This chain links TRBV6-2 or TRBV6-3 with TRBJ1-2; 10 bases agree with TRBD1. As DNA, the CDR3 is TGTGCCAGCAGTCCCGACAGGGGGCGCGGTGGCTACACCTTC. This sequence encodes CASSPDRGRGGYTF.